A selection of T cell receptor beta chains follows, all from one sample in a study of T cells in Graves' hyperthyroidism and ophthalmopathy. From the multiplex PCR reads, TCRdb called clonotypes with MiXCR, one entry per CDR3 protein. The data show approximately 560,000 distinct CDR3 sequences, with less than 20% seen just once and under 7.5% held by the top ten. Source material: blood. The receptors were sampled from a woman in her thirties with Graves' hyperthyroidism. Each CDR3 is given with its conserved first and last residue. D genes are given only for firm matches. Clone size is not always given. Where it is, it says once, few, many or a class for expanded clones.

TRBJ2-3,TRBD1,NA,TRBV5-1,TGCGCCAGCAGCTTCTTTCCGGGACAGGGAGGTGGGACAGATACGCAGTATTTT,CASSFFPGQGGGTDTQYF
TRBJ1-1,NA,many,TRBV5-1,TGCGCCAGCAGCTTGACGGCGGGGCGTACTGAAGCTTTCTTT,CASSLTAGRTEAFF
TRBJ2-7,NA,many,TRBV30,TGTGCCTGGGGACCCTACGAGCAGTACTTC,CAWGPYEQYF
TRBJ2-2,NA,many,TRBV6-2/TRBV6-3,TGTGCCAGCAGTCGCGACCTTACTAGCACCGGGGAGCTGTTTTTT,CASSRDLTSTGELFF
TRBJ2-1,TRBD2,NA,TRBV7-3,TGTGCCAGCAGCTTAGGGGGGGAGGGCCGCGATGAGCAGTTCTTC,CASSLGGEGRDEQFF
TRBJ2-1,TRBD2,NA,TRBV9,TGTGCCAGCAGCGTAGAATCCCCTGGCGGGAGGGTTTTCAATGAGCAGTTCTTC,CASSVESPGGRVFNEQFF
TRBJ1-1,NA,NA,TRBV2,TGTGCCGGCAGTGCCGGACAGAACACTGAAGCTTTCTTT,CAGSAGQNTEAFF
TRBJ2-7,NA,NA,TRBV12-3/TRBV12-4,TGTGCCAGCAGGTATCGGATCGAGCAGTACTTC,CASRYRIEQYF
TRBJ2-7,TRBD1,many,TRBV29-1,TGCAGCGTTAGGGACAGAGCTTATTGGGACGAGCAGTACTTC,CSVRDRAYWDEQYF
TRBJ2-3,TRBD1,NA,TRBV10-3,TGTGCCATCAGTGACAAGGACAGGGTCACAGATACGCAGTATTTT,CAISDKDRVTDTQYF
TRBJ1-2,NA,NA,TRBV9,TGTGCCAGCAGCGTAGCCTCGCGGGCAGACTATGGCTACACCTTC,CASSVASRADYGYTF
TRBJ2-3,TRBD2,many,TRBV5-1,TGCGCCAGCAGCGTGTCTAGCGGGTTCACAGATACGCAGTATTTT,CASSVSSGFTDTQYF
TRBJ2-3,NA,few,TRBV20-1,TGCGGTGCTAGCCGTAGCGAGATCCTCACAGATACGCAGTATTTT,CGASRSEILTDTQYF
TRBJ1-2,NA,many,TRBV6-1,TGTGCCATCTCCCCTGGGTCGGGTCCCAACTATGGCTACACCTTC,CAISPGSGPNYGYTF
TRBJ2-7,TRBD1,NA,TRBV7-3,TGTGCCAGCAGCTTAAATGCAGGGGGTGGCTACGAGCAGTACTTC,CASSLNAGGGYEQYF
TRBJ1-1,NA,many,TRBV11-2,TGTGCCAGCAGCAAGGTTGGGTTTAACTCTGAAGCTTTCTTT,CASSKVGFNSEAFF
TRBJ2-7,NA,many,TRBV6-5,TGTGCCAGCAGTTACTCAACTGCTAAGGACGAGCAGTACTTC,CASSYSTAKDEQYF
TRBJ2-1,TRBD2,many,TRBV5-1,TGCGCCAGCAGGGCGGGAGGTGGGGCCTACAACGAGCAGTTCTTC,CASRAGGGAYNEQFF
TRBJ2-1,TRBD2,many,TRBV15,TGTGCCATCGGTACTAGCGGGAGAGCTGGCAATGAGCAGTTCTTC,CAIGTSGRAGNEQFF
TRBJ1-2,TRBD1,many,TRBV27,TGTGCCAGCGGAACTCCAGGGGGGGAGAGCTATGGCTACACCTTC,CASGTPGGESYGYTF
TRBJ2-3,NA,many,TRBV20-1,TGCAGTGCTAGAGAAGAGGGAAAGGACTGGTACACAGATACGCAGTATTTT,CSAREEGKDWYTDTQYF
TRBJ2-7,TRBD2,NA,TRBV30,TGTGCCTGGAGTGGCGGCGGGAGGGCCGTCGAGCAGTACTTC,CAWSGGGRAVEQYF
TRBJ1-1,TRBD1,many,TRBV6-1,TGTGCCAGCAGCCAGGACAGGGGAAGTGGGAAAGCTTTCTTT,CASSQDRGSGKAFF